This is a list of T cell receptor beta chains from one sample in a study of cytomegalovirus exposure and HLA in healthy donors. Sequencing was performed with immunoSEQ multiplex PCR; in TCRdb, only in-frame clones are kept and a portion is missing. Of over 70,000 clones in the sample, 90% to 95% are singletons; the top ten hold roughly 0.6%. The sequenced material came from PBMCs. These TCRs come from a woman younger than 35 in good health and CMV-seronegative. The CDR3 runs from the conserved cysteine through the conserved F or W. A D gene is named only where the DNA matches it firmly. The listing skips clone size in some rows; elsewhere it reads once, few, many or a size class.

CDR3nt: TGTGCCAGCAGTTGGGGACAGGAAGGCGGGGAGCTGTTTTTT
CDR3aa: CASSWGQEGGELFF
j_gene: TRBJ2-2
abundance: -
d_gene: TRBD1
v_gene: TRBV25-1

CDR3nt: TGTGCCAGCAGTGAACGAGGGTTTCGGCAGTTCTTC
CDR3aa: CASSERGFRQFF
j_gene: TRBJ2-1
abundance: -
d_gene: -
v_gene: TRBV2

CDR3nt: TGTGCCAGTAGATCCCGGGGGGCAGGGGAGACCCAGTACTTC
CDR3aa: CASRSRGAGETQYF
j_gene: TRBJ2-5
abundance: few
d_gene: -
v_gene: TRBV7-2

CDR3nt: TGTGCCAGCAGTATCCCCGGGACAGGGGATGAAAAACTGTTTTTT
CDR3aa: CASSIPGTGDEKLFF
j_gene: TRBJ1-4
abundance: -
d_gene: TRBD1
v_gene: TRBV28

CDR3nt: TGCGCCAGCAGCAGTACTCTGACATTATCTAATGAAAAACTGTTTTTT
CDR3aa: CASSSTLTLSNEKLFF
j_gene: TRBJ1-4
abundance: -
d_gene: -
v_gene: TRBV4-3

CDR3nt: TGCACCAGCAGCCAAGATCCCGGAGCTAGCGGGGGCGCAGATACGCAGTATTTT
CDR3aa: CTSSQDPGASGGADTQYF
j_gene: TRBJ2-3
abundance: -
d_gene: -
v_gene: TRBV1

CDR3nt: TGTGCCAGCAGCGTAGTAGTGGGGATTGGAGGGCTCGGGGGGAACACTGAAGCTTTCTTT
CDR3aa: CASSVVVGIGGLGGNTEAFF
j_gene: TRBJ1-1
abundance: few
d_gene: -
v_gene: TRBV9

CDR3nt: TGTGCCAGTAGGCGTCCGGGACAGGGCTATGGCTACACCTTC
CDR3aa: CASRRPGQGYGYTF
j_gene: TRBJ1-2
abundance: -
d_gene: TRBD1
v_gene: TRBV19

CDR3nt: TGTGCCAGTAGTATCCGGGGTTACAATCAGCCCCAGCATTTT
CDR3aa: CASSIRGYNQPQHF
j_gene: TRBJ1-5
abundance: -
d_gene: -
v_gene: TRBV19

CDR3nt: TGTGCCAGCAGGACTCAGCTGGGGGGTGGGACCTCTGGGGCCAACGTCCTGACTTTC
CDR3aa: CASRTQLGGGTSGANVLTF
j_gene: TRBJ2-6
abundance: -
d_gene: -
v_gene: TRBV28

CDR3nt: TGCGCCAGCGGGCGAATACAAGGTACAGATACGCAGTATTTT
CDR3aa: CASGRIQGTDTQYF
j_gene: TRBJ2-3
abundance: -
d_gene: -
v_gene: TRBV5-1

CDR3nt: TGTGCCAGCAGTTTTTCCCTAGCTGAAAAACTGTTTTTT
CDR3aa: CASSFSLAEKLFF
j_gene: TRBJ1-4
abundance: -
d_gene: -
v_gene: TRBV28

CDR3nt: TGTGCCAGCAGTTCAGGGGACGAGCAGTACTTC
CDR3aa: CASSSGDEQYF
j_gene: TRBJ2-7
abundance: -
d_gene: -
v_gene: TRBV6-5

CDR3nt: TGTGCCACCTGGGACAGGGGAGGTGAAAAACTGTTTTTT
CDR3aa: CATWDRGGEKLFF
j_gene: TRBJ1-4
abundance: once
d_gene: TRBD1
v_gene: TRBV10-3

CDR3nt: TGCGCCAGCAGCCAAGAAGTGTTGCTTGGGCAGGGGCTCGAAAAACTGTTTTTT
CDR3aa: CASSQEVLLGQGLEKLFF
j_gene: TRBJ1-4
abundance: -
d_gene: -
v_gene: TRBV4-3

CDR3nt: TGTGCCAGCAGCCCGACAGGGAGGACCTACAATGAGCAGTTCTTC
CDR3aa: CASSPTGRTYNEQFF
j_gene: TRBJ2-1
abundance: -
d_gene: -
v_gene: TRBV5-4

CDR3nt: TGTGCCAGCCGGAGGGGCGAGACCCAGTACTTC
CDR3aa: CASRRGETQYF
j_gene: TRBJ2-5
abundance: -
d_gene: -
v_gene: TRBV28

CDR3nt: TGTGCCAGCAGCGGGGGGGGAACTGAAGCTTTCTTT
CDR3aa: CASSGGGTEAFF
j_gene: TRBJ1-1
abundance: -
d_gene: -
v_gene: TRBV9

CDR3nt: TGTGCCAGCGGTGGGGGGCCAGATACGCAGTATTTT
CDR3aa: CASGGGPDTQYF
j_gene: TRBJ2-3
abundance: -
d_gene: -
v_gene: TRBV2

CDR3nt: TGTGCCAGCAGCAAAGTTCCCAGGGAGAACACTGAAGCTTTCTTT
CDR3aa: CASSKVPRENTEAFF
j_gene: TRBJ1-1
abundance: once
d_gene: -
v_gene: TRBV21-1

CDR3nt: TGTGCCAGCAGTTACTCTAGACAGGGGAGACAGAATGGCTACACCTTC
CDR3aa: CASSYSRQGRQNGYTF
j_gene: TRBJ1-2
abundance: -
d_gene: TRBD1
v_gene: TRBV6-5

CDR3nt: TGTGCCAGCAGTTACTCGACAGGGGGAAGGTCACCCCTCCACTTT
CDR3aa: CASSYSTGGRSPLHF
j_gene: TRBJ1-6
abundance: -
d_gene: TRBD1
v_gene: TRBV6-5

CDR3nt: TGTGCCAGTAGTTTGGACGCGACGGGGGACTACGAGCAGTACTTC
CDR3aa: CASSLDATGDYEQYF
j_gene: TRBJ2-7
abundance: -
d_gene: -
v_gene: TRBV19

CDR3nt: TGTGCCAGCAGTCAAGGACTAGCGGGGGTCGACAATGAGCAGTTCTTC
CDR3aa: CASSQGLAGVDNEQFF
j_gene: TRBJ2-1
abundance: -
d_gene: TRBD2
v_gene: TRBV6-1

CDR3nt: TGCGCCAGCAGAGACCCCCCTCGGGGCGAGCAGTACTTC
CDR3aa: CASRDPPRGEQYF
j_gene: TRBJ2-7
abundance: -
d_gene: -
v_gene: TRBV5-1

CDR3nt: TGCGCCAGCAGCCAAGATCTAACAGACGTCTATGGCTACACCTTC
CDR3aa: CASSQDLTDVYGYTF
j_gene: TRBJ1-2
abundance: -
d_gene: -
v_gene: TRBV4-3